This TCR beta chain stems from a study of blood T cell repertoires in COVID-19. Overall study context: Material from acute and convalescent COVID-19 was sourced from the United States, Italy and Spain. In each case, the material was cDNA or gDNA derived from T cells, B-cell-depleted T cells, or PBMCs.

The V gene lost 6 bases and the J gene lost 0 bases, with 12 bases spanning the gap. Looked up from germline, CDR1 is MNHEY and CDR2 is SVGAGI. The CDR3 is 15 residues long. Source study methods: Amplified reference gene primers provided the basis for estimating nucleated cell counts. TCRdb's table, derived via immunoSEQ multiplex PCR, lists solely in-frame clones and lacks some. V, J and clone size reflect that table, while D and trimming were determined from the DNA. The sample carries 200,000 to 250,000 clones, roughly 90% recorded once. Input material: peripheral blood. The chain links TRBV6-5 to TRBJ2-1; D perhaps matches TRBD2 (6 bases). This receptor was taken from a woman aged 60-75 years with acute or convalescent COVID-19. The CDR3 coding sequence is TGTGCCAGCAGCGGAGGGGTTATCTCCTACAATGAGCAGTTCTTC. This encodes CASSGGVISYNEQFF.